The following is a T cell receptor (beta chain) sequence with its context. Reprocessing the 5' RACE reads, TCRdb reports a single entry for every CDR3 protein and omits DNA. Here the sample table reports around 470,000 distinct CDR3 sequences. The CDR3 sequence is 12 residues long. Germline V gives CDR1 SGHAT, CDR2 FQNNGV. The record originates from a study of T cells expressing NK-cell markers. The V call is TRBV11-2, the J call TRBJ2-1; TCRdb returns TRBD1, unconfirmable since there is no DNA. Sequencing used blood T cells: a sorted CD56 or NKG2C T cell subset, CD4+ or CD8+ T cells, or bulk PBMC T cells (not recorded which). This sequence was found in a woman aged 45-59 years in good health. This chain's CDR3 is CASSLSSGEEFF.